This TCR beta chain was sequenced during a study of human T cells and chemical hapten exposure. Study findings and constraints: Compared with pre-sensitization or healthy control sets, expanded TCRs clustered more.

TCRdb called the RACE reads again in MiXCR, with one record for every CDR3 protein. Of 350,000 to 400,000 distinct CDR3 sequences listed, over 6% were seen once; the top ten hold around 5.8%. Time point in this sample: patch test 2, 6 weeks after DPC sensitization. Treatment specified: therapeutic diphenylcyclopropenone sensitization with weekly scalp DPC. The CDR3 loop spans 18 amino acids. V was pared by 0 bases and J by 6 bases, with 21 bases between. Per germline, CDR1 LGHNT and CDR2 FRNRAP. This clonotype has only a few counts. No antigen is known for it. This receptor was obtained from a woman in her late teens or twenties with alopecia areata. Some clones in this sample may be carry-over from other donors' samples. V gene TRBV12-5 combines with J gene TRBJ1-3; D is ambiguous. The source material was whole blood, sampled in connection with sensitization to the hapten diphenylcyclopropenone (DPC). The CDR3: CASGLVQGRTAWENTIYF. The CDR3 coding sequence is TGTGCTAGTGGTTTGGTACAAGGCAGGACCGCATGGGAAAACACCATATATTTT.